This T cell receptor beta chain derives from a study of cytomegalovirus exposure and HLA in healthy donors. Study-level information: A subsequent analysis reported that the 100 to 150 validation repertoires were produced on the same platform that had also been used for the 550 to 750 first-cohort repertoires. General study points: Among TCR sequences, most were rare, though some public TCRs appeared in many donors.

On this clone: Its antigen is not identified.

The CDR3 runs 13 residues. V was pared by 7 bases and J by 0 bases, with 4 bases of the junction left unmatched. Germline lookup yields CDR1 GTSNPN and CDR2 SVGIG (reference sequence). The repertoire was sequenced with immunoSEQ multiplex PCR; TCRdb's copy has only in-frame clones and lacks some. Here the sample spans 90,000 to 150,000 clones, roughly 90% being singletons. The V gene is TRBV30, the J gene TRBJ2-3, with TRBD1 matching over 7 bases. The sequencing sample was made of PBMCs. The receptor was derived from a woman aged 18-29 years in good health and CMV-seropositive. The CDR3 protein is CASIQGSTDTQYF. In DNA form, the CDR3 reads TGTGCCTCCATACAGGGGAGCACAGATACGCAGTATTTT.